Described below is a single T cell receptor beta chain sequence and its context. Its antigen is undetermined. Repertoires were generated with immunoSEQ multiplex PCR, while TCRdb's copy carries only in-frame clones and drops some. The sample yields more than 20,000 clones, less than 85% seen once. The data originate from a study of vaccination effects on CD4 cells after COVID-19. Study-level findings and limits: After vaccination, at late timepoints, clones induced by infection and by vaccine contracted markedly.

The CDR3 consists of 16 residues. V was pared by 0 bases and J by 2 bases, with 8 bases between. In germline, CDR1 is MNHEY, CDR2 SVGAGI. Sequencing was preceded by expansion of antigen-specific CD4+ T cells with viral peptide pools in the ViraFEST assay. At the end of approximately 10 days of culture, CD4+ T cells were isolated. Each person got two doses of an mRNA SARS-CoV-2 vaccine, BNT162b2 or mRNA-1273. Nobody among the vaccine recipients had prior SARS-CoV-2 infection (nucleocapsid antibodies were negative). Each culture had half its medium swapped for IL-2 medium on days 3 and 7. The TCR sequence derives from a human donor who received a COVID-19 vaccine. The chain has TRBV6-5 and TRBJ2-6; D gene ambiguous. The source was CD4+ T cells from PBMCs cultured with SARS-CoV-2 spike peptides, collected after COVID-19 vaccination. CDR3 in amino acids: CASSYSRRAGANVLTF. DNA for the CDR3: TGTGCCAGCAGTTACTCTAGAAGGGCTGGGGCCAACGTCCTGACTTTC.